These 5 T cell receptor beta chains came from one sample sequenced in a study of T-cell reconstitution after alpha-beta-depleted transplantation in children. Unique molecular identifiers featured in how the TCRbeta library was prepared. TCRdb reanalysed the PCR reads using MiXCR and keeps one entry per CDR3 protein. The table lists about 300,000 distinct CDR3 sequences, roughly a tenth of them singletons. The sequencing here drew on PBMCs, taken before TCRalphabeta/CD19-depleted stem cell transplant. The receptors were gathered from a boy younger than two with acute myeloid leukemia, due to receive a stem cell transplant.

This clonotype was counted between two and nine times. This rearrangement joins TRBV19 to TRBJ1-5, with D possibly matching TRBD1 (6 bases). CDR1 and CDR2 (germline): LNHDA, SQIVND (reference sequence). The V and J ends lost 2 bases and 6 bases respectively, with 14 bases between them. The CDR3 has 15 amino acids. This CDR3 is CASSILHRVTQPQHF. In DNA, the CDR3 is TGTGCCAGTAGTATACTCCACAGGGTTACTCAGCCCCAGCATTTT.

This clonotype showed up just a few times. The rearrangement joins TRBV6-5 to TRBJ2-6; a possible D gene is TRBD2 (7 bases). This CDR3 region has 19 residues. The germline gives CDR1 MNHEY, CDR2 SVGAGI. V was cut by 0 bases and J by 0 bases, with 15 bases left in between. CDR3 loop: CASSYSIRGGGSGANVLTF. The CDR3 DNA sequence: TGTGCCAGCAGTTACTCGATTCGGGGAGGGGGCTCTGGGGCCAACGTCCTGACTTTC.

For this clonotype: Since a much larger clone is just one base distant, this may be a read error. The CDR3 ends on some other residue instead of the conserved phenylalanine or tryptophan, so this is likely a read error. The chain joins TRBV5-5 to TRBJ1-5, with D perhaps matching TRBD1 (6 bases). Between the trimmed V and J ends, which lost 4 bases and 7 bases, there was a span of 18 bases. CDR1 and CDR2 (germline): SGHKS, YYEKEE (reference sequence). This CDR3 comprises 15 residues. CDR3 sequence: CASSPNHGGHQPQHI. The CDR3 DNA reads TGTGCCAGCAGCCCAAACCACGGGGGCCACCAGCCCCAGCATATT.

This clonotype appeared a few times. The chain employs TRBV27 and TRBJ2-1, with D unresolved. The CDR3 has 15 residues. CDR1 is MNHEY and CDR2 is SMNVEV in the germline V gene (reference sequence). The V gene lost 2 bases and the J gene lost 4 bases, with 12 bases spanning the gap. CDR3 amino acids: CASSLRPWGYNEQFF. Here the CDR3 DNA reads TGTGCCAGCAGTTTACGACCCTGGGGATACAATGAGCAGTTCTTC.

This clonotype was counted at least ten times. V gene TRBV11-2 combines with J gene TRBJ2-1; D is perhaps TRBD2 (6 bases). Per germline, CDR1 SGHAT and CDR2 FQNNGV. V lost 3 bases to trimming and J lost 0 bases, with 21 bases between them. The CDR3 consists of 19 residues. The chain's CDR3 is CASSLFGLRGKYSYNEQFF. The CDR3 bases are TGTGCCAGCAGCTTGTTTGGGTTGCGCGGGAAATACTCCTACAATGAGCAGTTCTTC.